This entry lists 12 T cell receptor beta chains sequenced from one sample in a study of response to subunit inactivated influenza vaccine. Via MiXCR, TCRdb re-called the RT-PCR reads, giving one row per CDR3 protein. The table records around 760,000 distinct CDR3 sequences, approximately 13% of them present only once. The starting material was PBMCs from blood, obtained 14 to 15 days before vaccination. These receptors were taken from a man aged 45 to 65 who received an inactivated influenza vaccine.

V and J are TRBV5-1 and TRBJ2-6; tentatively, D is TRBD2 (6 bases). V lost 3 bases and J lost 0, with 13 bases in between. The germline V gene has CDR1 SGHRS and CDR2 YFSETQ. The CDR3 extends over 17 amino acids. In DNA, the CDR3 is TGCGCCAGCAGCTGGACCGGGAGCCACTCTGGGGCCAACGTCCTGACTTTC. As protein: CASSWTGSHSGANVLTF.

The rearrangement uses TRBV29-1 and TRBJ2-1; 7 nucleotides line up with TRBD2. This CDR3 comprises 14 residues. The ends lost 2 bases at V and 7 bases at J; junction bases unmatched: 8. Germline V lookup: CDR1 SQVTM, CDR2 ANQGSEA. The CDR3 region is CSVERWGGLNEQFF. The CDR3 DNA reads TGCAGCGTTGAAAGGTGGGGGGGTCTGAATGAGCAGTTCTTC.

The J gene is TRBJ2-5, the V gene TRBV11-1; the match to TRBD2 covers 11 bases. CDR3 length: 19 amino acids. Per germline, CDR1 SGHAT and CDR2 FQDESV (reference sequence). Losses at the gene ends were 5 bases for V and 2 bases for J; bases not matched to a gene: 16. DNA for the CDR3: TGTGCCAGCAGCCAAATTCGCCGACTAGCGGGGAGCCTACAAGAGACCCAGTACTTC. Translation: CASSQIRRLAGSLQETQYF.

This clonotype was recorded a few times. This chain connects TRBV7-9 to TRBJ2-5, with unresolved D. Germline CDR1 reads SEHNR; CDR2 reads FQNEAQ (reference sequence). This CDR3 comprises 14 residues. V dropped 0 bases and J dropped 8 bases, with 13 bases sitting between them. CDR3 region: CASSLAGPLGTQYF. CDR3 DNA sequence: TGTGCCAGCAGCTTAGCTGGCCCCTTGGGTACCCAGTACTTC.

This chain connects TRBV20-1 to TRBJ2-1; the match to TRBD2 covers 7 bases. CDR1 DFQATT and CDR2 SNEGSKA come from the germline V gene (reference sequence). The junction had 6 bases not matched to a gene; V was cut back by 1 base and J by 3 bases. This CDR3 is 15 amino acids long. DNA for the CDR3: TGCAGTGCTAGAGCGATAAGCGGGGTCTACAATGAGCAGTTCTTC. This codes for CSARAISGVYNEQFF.

At least ten counts were recorded for this clonotype. The rearrangement links TRBV20-1 to TRBJ2-1; 11 bases are a match to TRBD1. Per germline, CDR1 DFQATT and CDR2 SNEGSKA (reference sequence). With V trimmed by 1 base and J by 7 bases, 3 bases remained unmatched. The CDR3 spans 14 residues. This chain's CDR3 is CSARGGQGANEQFF. In DNA form, the CDR3 reads TGCAGTGCTAGAGGAGGACAGGGGGCTAATGAGCAGTTCTTC.

V gene TRBV27 combines with J gene TRBJ2-7, with 7 bases that match TRBD2. CDR1 and CDR2 from the germline V gene are MNHEY and SMNVEV (reference sequence). V was pared by 6 bases and J by 6 bases, with 8 bases of the junction left unmatched. The CDR3 has 13 residues. The chain's CDR3 is CASSLGGSSEQYF. In DNA form, the CDR3 reads TGTGCCAGCAGCTTAGGCGGGAGTAGCGAGCAGTACTTC.

V and J are TRBV7-9 and TRBJ2-7; a weak D match, TRBD2 (5 bases). V lost 4 bases and J lost 6, with 13 bases in between. This CDR3 spans 13 amino acids. Germline V gene data show CDR1 as SEHNR and CDR2 as FQNEAQ (reference sequence). The CDR3 is CASSSGSALEQYF. CDR3 DNA sequence: TGTGCCAGCAGCTCGGGGAGTGCACTCGAGCAGTACTTC.

The V gene is TRBV5-1, the J gene TRBJ2-2; D is perhaps TRBD1 (6 bases). With 1 base removed from V and 3 bases from J, the gap between germline ends came to 19 bases. Germline values: CDR1 SGHRS, CDR2 YFSETQ. CDR3 length equals 18 residues. CDR3 region: CASSLPWISQGHTGELFF. CDR3 DNA: TGCGCCAGCAGCTTGCCGTGGATCTCACAGGGCCACACCGGGGAGCTGTTTTTT.

The chain couples TRBV30 to TRBJ2-5; possibly TRBD1 for D (5 bases). V lost 5 bases to trimming and J lost 5 bases, with 18 bases between them. Germline V gives CDR1 GTSNPN, CDR2 SVGIG (reference sequence). The CDR3 loop spans 14 amino acids. DNA for the CDR3: TGTGCCTGGGCAGGGTTTGGCCCCCCGGAGACCCAGTACTTC. This codes for CAWAGFGPPETQYF. Combining the CDR3 with reference TRBV30 and TRBJ2-5 gives the whole variable domain SQTIHQWPATLVQPVGSPLSLECTVEGTSNPNLYWYRQAAGRGLQLLFYSVGIGQISSEVPQNLSASRPQDRQFILSSKKLLLSDSGFYLCAWAGFGPPETQYFGPGTRLLVL.

This clonotype has a handful of counts. J is TRBJ2-7 and V is TRBV7-2; 9 nucleotides match TRBD2. CDR3 length: 15 residues. Unmatched junction bases numbered 13, after V lost 6 bases and J lost 7 bases. Per germline, CDR1 SGHTA and CDR2 FQGNSA. The CDR3 coding sequence is TGTGCCAGCAGTTCCATAGCGGGGGCAGCGTGGGAGCAGTACTTC. Its protein is CASSSIAGAAWEQYF.

This rearrangement joins TRBV20-1 to TRBJ2-3, with TRBD2 identical over 8 bases. The V gene end was trimmed by 1 base and the J gene end by 4 bases; junction bases not matched to a gene: 7. In germline, CDR1 is DFQATT, CDR2 SNEGSKA (reference sequence). The CDR3 totals 15 residues. CDR3 loop: CSARVGTGGSDTQYF. The DNA of the CDR3 is TGCAGTGCTAGAGTAGGAACGGGAGGGTCAGATACGCAGTATTTT.